This is a list of T cell receptor beta chains from one sample in a study of cytomegalovirus exposure and HLA in healthy donors. Profiled with immunoSEQ multiplex PCR; TCRdb holds only in-frame clones, not every one. Found here are roughly 120,000 clones, approximately 80% of them singletons; the top ten hold almost 5%. Source material: PBMCs. These receptors were obtained from a man aged 45-60 years in good health and CMV-seropositive. CDR3s include the opening cysteine and the closing phenylalanine or tryptophan. D genes are given only for firm matches. Expanded clones get a size class; other rows say once, few or many, or leave the size out.

V gene	J gene	D gene	clone size	CDR3 protein	CDR3 DNA
TRBV6-1	TRBJ1-2	TRBD1	once	CASKQGSNFYGYTF	TGTGCCAGTAAACAGGGGTCCAATTTCTATGGCTACACCTTC
TRBV12-5	TRBJ2-5	TRBD1	-	CASGLTHSPDRGRETQYF	TGTGCTAGTGGTTTGACCCACTCACCCGACAGGGGAAGAGAGACCCAGTACTTC
TRBV6-5	TRBJ2-7	TRBD1	-	CASSYRDRGNYEQYF	TGTGCCAGCAGTTACCGGGACAGGGGCAACTACGAGCAGTACTTC
TRBV6-1	TRBJ2-1	TRBD1	-	CASRTDRVVYNEQFF	TGTGCCAGCAGGACGGACAGGGTGGTTTACAATGAGCAGTTCTTC
TRBV28	TRBJ1-4	TRBD1	once	CAINRGVNEKLFF	TGTGCCATCAACAGGGGGGTAAATGAAAAACTGTTTTTT
TRBV30	TRBJ2-5	TRBD1	once	CAWNIQGLQETQYF	TGTGCCTGGAACATACAGGGGTTACAAGAGACCCAGTACTTC
TRBV6-4	TRBJ2-3	-	-	CASSRSTGATDTQYF	TGTGCCAGCAGTCGCTCGACAGGCGCCACAGATACGCAGTATTTT
TRBV19	TRBJ1-2	-	once	CASTPTAANYGYTF	TGTGCCAGTACCCCCACGGCGGCTAACTATGGCTACACCTTC
TRBV30	TRBJ2-3	-	-	CAWSGHAGPSTDTQYF	TGTGCCTGGAGTGGTCACGCGGGGCCTAGCACAGATACGCAGTATTTT
TRBV28	TRBJ1-2	-	-	CASGLRGAGYTF	TGTGCCAGCGGACTAAGGGGCGCCGGCTACACCTTC
TRBV29-1	TRBJ1-1	TRBD1	-	CSARDRVNTEAFF	TGCAGCGCCAGAGACAGGGTGAACACTGAAGCTTTCTTT
TRBV5-1	TRBJ1-4	TRBD1	-	CASRIQGATEKLFF	TGCGCCAGCAGAATACAGGGGGCCACGGAAAAACTGTTTTTT
TRBV25-1	TRBJ2-3	-	-	CASGPGTDTQYF	TGTGCCAGCGGGCCGGGCACAGATACGCAGTATTTT
TRBV6-1	TRBJ1-2	-	-	CASSGGQGWGYTF	TGTGCCAGCAGTGGAGGCCAGGGTTGGGGCTACACCTTC
TRBV27	TRBJ1-2	TRBD1	-	CASSQGGPGGYTF	TGTGCCAGCAGCCAGGGGGGCCCGGGTGGCTACACCTTC
TRBV10-2	TRBJ1-5	-	-	CASSEDRFNQPQHF	TGCGCCAGCAGTGAAGACAGGTTCAATCAGCCCCAGCATTTT
TRBV10-3	TRBJ1-1	TRBD1	-	CAISPGDREAFF	TGTGCCATCAGTCCTGGGGACAGAGAAGCTTTCTTT
TRBV5-1	TRBJ2-1	TRBD2	-	CASSLQGLSGGGNNEQFF	TGCGCCAGCAGCTTGCAGGGGCTCTCAGGCGGGGGGAACAATGAGCAGTTCTTC
TRBV5-4	TRBJ1-3	TRBD1	few	CASSPYPGQSSGNTIYF	TGTGCCAGCAGCCCATATCCGGGACAGAGCTCTGGAAACACCATATATTTT
TRBV7-6	TRBJ2-1	-	-	CASSYSYNEQFF	TGTGCCAGCAGCTACTCGTACAATGAGCAGTTCTTC
TRBV19	TRBJ1-2	TRBD1	-	CASSTQQGVDYGYTF	TGTGCCAGTAGTACGCAGCAGGGGGTGGACTATGGCTACACCTTC
TRBV5-6	TRBJ1-1	-	-	CASSFGGSSTEAFF	TGTGCCAGCAGCTTTGGGGGGTCGAGCACTGAAGCTTTCTTT
TRBV2	TRBJ1-1	-	-	CASSRTALNTEAFF	TGTGCCAGCAGCAGGACAGCTTTGAACACTGAAGCTTTCTTT
TRBV7-8	TRBJ2-2	TRBD2	-	CASKGLAETGELFF	TGTGCCAGCAAGGGACTAGCGGAAACCGGGGAGCTGTTTTTT
TRBV27	TRBJ2-7	-	once	CASSLSGRPLSEQYF	TGTGCCAGCAGTTTATCCGGGAGACCCTTGTCCGAGCAGTACTTC
TRBV10-1	TRBJ1-1	TRBD1	-	CASSESRGPGQGTLNTEAFF	TGCGCCAGCAGTGAGTCGAGGGGGCCGGGACAGGGGACCCTGAACACTGAAGCTTTCTTT
TRBV2	TRBJ1-1	-	-	CASSAIQKLEVFF	TGTGCCAGCAGTGCGATACAGAAACTTGAAGTTTTCTTT
TRBV5-1	TRBJ2-3	-	-	CASSLFGSFTDTQYF	TGCGCCAGCAGCTTATTCGGTTCGTTCACAGATACGCAGTATTTT
TRBV6-4	TRBJ2-3	-	-	CASSDGPRGTDTQYF	TGTGCCAGCAGTGACGGGCCCAGGGGTACAGATACGCAGTATTTT
TRBV7-3	TRBJ2-1	TRBD1	-	CASSSGTGGMNEQFF	TGTGCCAGCAGCTCCGGGACAGGGGGCATGAATGAGCAGTTCTTC
TRBV28	TRBJ1-2	-	-	CASSYEGVGGYTF	TGTGCCAGCAGTTATGAAGGGGTGGGGGGCTACACCTTC
TRBV28	TRBJ2-3	-	-	CASYKAGTDTQYF	TGTGCCAGCTACAAGGCGGGCACAGATACGCAGTATTTT
TRBV6-5	TRBJ2-7	TRBD1	-	CASRTGGSYEQYF	TGTGCCAGCAGGACAGGGGGCAGCTACGAGCAGTACTTC
TRBV7-9	TRBJ1-4	-	-	CASSLAENEKLFF	TGTGCCAGCAGCCTCGCGGAGAATGAAAAACTGTTTTTT
TRBV5-1	TRBJ2-1	-	-	CASSPNRVNHNEQFF	TGCGCCAGCAGCCCAAACAGGGTTAATCACAATGAGCAGTTCTTC
TRBV5-4	TRBJ1-3	-	once	CASSPGVSGNTIYF	TGTGCCAGCAGCCCTGGAGTCTCTGGAAACACCATATATTTT
TRBV9	TRBJ2-5	TRBD2	-	CASSVSSGSSQYF	TGTGCCAGCAGCGTCTCTAGCGGGAGTTCCCAGTACTTC
TRBV6-1	TRBJ2-1	TRBD2	-	CASNPAGVVNEQFF	TGTGCCAGCAATCCAGCGGGGGTAGTGAATGAGCAGTTCTTC
TRBV29-1	TRBJ2-7	TRBD2	-	CSVRVSGGGAYEQYF	TGCAGCGTTCGGGTCTCTGGCGGGGGGGCCTACGAGCAGTACTTC
TRBV2	TRBJ1-6	TRBD1	-	CASRVRTGSDSLHF	TGTGCCAGCAGGGTTAGGACAGGGTCTGACTCCCTCCACTTT
TRBV9	TRBJ2-1	-	once	CASSVDGGSYNEQFF	TGTGCCAGCAGCGTAGACGGTGGCTCCTACAATGAGCAGTTCTTC
TRBV28	TRBJ2-7	TRBD1	-	CASTRSQGAGEQYF	TGTGCCAGCACCCGAAGCCAGGGGGCGGGCGAGCAGTACTTC
TRBV18	TRBJ1-2	TRBD1	-	CASSPQGAEVYGYTF	TGTGCCAGCTCACCACAGGGGGCTGAGGTCTATGGCTACACCTTC
TRBV28	TRBJ1-4	TRBD1	-	CASSWTGTEKLFF	TGTGCCAGCAGTTGGACAGGGACTGAAAAACTGTTTTTT
TRBV7-9	TRBJ1-1	-	-	CASSAVEAFF	TGTGCCAGCAGCGCGGTTGAAGCTTTCTTT
TRBV5-1	TRBJ2-3	TRBD1	-	CASSTRTGSDTQYF	TGCGCCAGCAGCACGCGGACAGGGTCAGATACGCAGTATTTT
TRBV5-1	TRBJ2-2	-	-	CASSAQGGTGELFF	TGCGCCAGCAGCGCCCAGGGGGGCACCGGGGAGCTGTTTTTT
TRBV19	TRBJ1-2	-	-	CASSVPGHQSANYGYTF	TGTGCCAGTAGTGTACCGGGACACCAATCTGCTAACTATGGCTACACCTTC
TRBV9	TRBJ1-6	-	-	CASSVAERGSPLHF	TGTGCCAGCAGCGTAGCTGAGCGGGGATCACCCCTCCACTTT
TRBV5-1	TRBJ2-1	-	-	CASSLGSSANEQFF	TGCGCCAGCAGCTTGGGGTCTAGCGCCAATGAGCAGTTCTTC
TRBV6-6	TRBJ2-7	-	once	CASSYQTGSYEQYF	TGTGCCAGCAGTTACCAGACAGGCAGCTACGAGCAGTACTTC
TRBV6-5	TRBJ2-1	TRBD1	-	CASSYLLGQGSVKFF	TGTGCCAGCAGTTACCTCCTGGGACAGGGGTCGGTGAAGTTCTTC
TRBV19	TRBJ1-2	-	-	CASRERGFGYGYTF	TGTGCCAGTAGGGAGAGAGGGTTCGGCTATGGCTACACCTTC